The sequence of this T cell receptor (beta chain) was determined in a study of identical twins. The CDR3 covers 15 residues. V lost 1 base to trimming and J lost 5 bases, with 15 bases between them. In this sample, this clonotype turned up a few times. Its antigen is not identified. TCRdb passed the 5' RACE reads through MiXCR, listing each CDR3 protein once. Counted here are hundreds of thousands of distinct CDR3 sequences, less than 25% occurring once; the ten biggest clones make up about 2.7%. Findings and limits, study-wide: Out-of-frame sharing of TCR alpha in monozygotic twins was underestimated by models.

These data also formed part of another study, on T cells expressing NK-cell markers.

The TCR originated in a woman aged 18-30 years in good health. The chain carries TRBV12-3 or TRBV12-4 and TRBJ2-7; no clear D gene. Input material: CD4+ T cells sorted from blood. The CDR3 spells CASSLVSGRLNEQYF. CDR3 coding DNA: TGTGCCAGCAGTTTAGTTTCGGGCAGGCTCAACGAGCAGTACTTC.